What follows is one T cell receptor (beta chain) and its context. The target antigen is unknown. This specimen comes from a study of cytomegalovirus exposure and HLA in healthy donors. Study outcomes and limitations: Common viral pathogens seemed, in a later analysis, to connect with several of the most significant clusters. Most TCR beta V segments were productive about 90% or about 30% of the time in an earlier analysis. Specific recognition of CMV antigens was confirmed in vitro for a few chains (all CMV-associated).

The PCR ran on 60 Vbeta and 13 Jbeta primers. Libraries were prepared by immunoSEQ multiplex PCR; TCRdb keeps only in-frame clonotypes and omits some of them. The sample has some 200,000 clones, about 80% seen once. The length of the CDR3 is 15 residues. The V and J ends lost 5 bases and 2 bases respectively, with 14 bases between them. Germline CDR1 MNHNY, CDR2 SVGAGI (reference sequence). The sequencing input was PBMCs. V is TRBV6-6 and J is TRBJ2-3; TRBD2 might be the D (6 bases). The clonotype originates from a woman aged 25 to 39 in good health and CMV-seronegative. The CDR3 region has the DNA TGTGCCAGCAGTGTTGGCGGGACGAACACAGATACGCAGTATTTT. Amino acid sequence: CASSVGGTNTDTQYF.